The sequence of this T cell receptor (beta chain) was determined in a study of blood T cell repertoires in COVID-19. In the authors' methods: Scientists estimated how many nucleated cells there were by amplifying reference gene primers. Generated by immunoSEQ multiplex PCR, the TCRdb table keeps only in-frame clones and is missing some. Clone size and V and J calls were adopted from that table, with D and trimming inferred from the DNA. Of a few hundred thousand clones listed, approximately 89% were seen once; the top ten hold 10% to 15%. The junction had 6 bases not matched to a gene; V was cut back by 8 bases and J by 6 bases. The CDR3 is 13 residues long. Germline V gene lookup returns CDR1 KGHSH and CDR2 LQKENI. Those enrolled in Seattle joined during active infection and were followed longitudinally afterward.

The receptor comes from a woman between 45 and 60 years old with COVID-19, enrolled during active disease. This rearrangement joins TRBV18 to TRBJ1-2; the match to TRBD1 covers 10 bases. Sequenced input: peripheral blood. CDR3 DNA sequence: TGTGCCAGCACCCCCGGGACAGGGGATGGCTACACCTTC. Translating gives CASTPGTGDGYTF.